Sequencing of this T cell receptor beta chain was carried out in a study of shared clonotypes between healthy human individuals. The wider study: Contributing individuals were two females and three males aged 18 to 49. CD4 naive and CD4 memory each took three plates per donor, while CD8 naive took two and CD8 memory one.

This table comes from immunoSEQ multiplex PCR, and its TCRdb copy is limited to in-frame clones, with some not included. The sample records about 2.1 million clones, approximately 92% being singletons. The CDR3 runs to 16 residues. With V trimmed by 4 bases and J by 2 bases, 5 bases remained unmatched. The germline V gene has CDR1 ENHRY and CDR2 SYGVKD. Whole-study findings and limits: Generally, estimated richness proved larger in naive subsets than it did in memory subsets.

It was CD45RO-negative cells, positively selected for CCR7, that made up naive CD8 cells, with terminally differentiated effector memory CD45RA+ cells excluded. Comments on this clone: No antigen is known for it.

The sequencing sample was made of naive CD8+ T cells from PBMCs. The sequence was obtained from a man aged 18 to 35 in good health. Some clones in this sample may be carry-over from other donors' samples. The rearrangement links TRBV10-3 to TRBJ2-6; TRBD1 matches 7 bases. In DNA form, the CDR3 reads TGTGCCATCAGTGGGTCCCAGGGGGCTGGGGCCAACGTCCTGACTTTC. This codes for CAISGSQGAGANVLTF.